This T cell receptor (beta chain) was obtained from a study of T cells expressing NK-cell markers. About the research overall: Of eight sequenced donors, seven were HCMV-seropositive and one HCMV-seronegative. Overall study findings and caveats: It was still unclear whether expanded NKG2C+ T cell clones were HCMV specific. More than 5 of the donors carried dominant NKG2C+ clonotypes that took up roughly 1.0-8% of their CD8+ T cells.

This CDR3 spans 11 amino acids. The germline CDR1 and CDR2 sequences are DFQATT and SNEGSKA (reference sequence). Concerning this clonotype: Its antigen is not identified.

Synthesis of TCR beta cDNA relied on 5'RACE template switching carrying UMIs. TCRdb reprocessed the 5' RACE reads, with one entry per CDR3 protein and no DNA. In total, the table holds fewer than 400,000 distinct CDR3 sequences. The chain is built from TRBV20-1 and TRBJ1-2. This TCR derives from a man aged 18-75 years in good health. Sequencing input: blood T cells: a sorted CD56 or NKG2C T cell subset, CD4+ or CD8+ T cells, or bulk PBMC T cells (not recorded which). CDR3 region: CSARLSYGYTF.